This entry features one T cell receptor (beta chain) sequence. Its specificity is unknown. The record originates from a study of human T cells and chemical hapten exposure. Time point noted: healthy volunteer bleed at 2 weeks. The authors extracted total RNA from unfractionated whole blood. Losses at the gene ends were 3 bases for V and 4 bases for J; bases not matched to a gene: 2. From germline, CDR1 is SGDLS and CDR2 YYNGEE. The CDR3 covers 13 residues. One entry per CDR3 protein results from TCRdb running MiXCR on the RACE reads. This sample has 35,000 to 50,000 distinct CDR3 sequences, with about 4.5% found just once. Study results and caveats: There was no change with DPC sensitization in TCRs above 1 in 1000 frequency.

The sample consisted of whole blood. The clonotype comes from a female donor in good health. Some clones in this sample may be carry-over from other donors' samples. The J gene is TRBJ2-5, the V gene TRBV9, with 8 bases identical to TRBD1. The CDR3, as DNA: TGTGCCAGCAGCGCCAGGGGGCGAGAGACCCAGTACTTC. It is translated as CASSARGRETQYF.